The 32 T cell receptor beta chains listed next were all sequenced from one sample in a study of T cell repertoires in cytomegalovirus infection. The antigens of these receptors remain unknown. TCRdb re-derived calls from the reads in MiXCR, one entry per CDR3 protein. The sample lists roughly 500,000 distinct CDR3 sequences; about 33% were seen once. The specimen was cultured PBMCs, collected from culture after CMV antigen stimulation. These receptors all come from a human donor in good health (CMV status not recorded). Some clones in this sample may be carry-over from other donors' samples.

The chain carries TRBV28 and TRBJ2-4; D uncertain. The length of the CDR3 is 16 residues. Germline V lookup: CDR1 MDHEN, CDR2 SYDVKM. The ends were cut back, 5 bases at V and 0 bases at J, with 14 bases in the middle. The CDR3 sequence is CASSPRRFLAKNIQYF. The DNA for the CDR3 is TGTGCCAGCAGTCCGCGCCGCTTTCTAGCCAAAAACATTCAGTACTTC.

This clonotype was seen a single time. The chain joins TRBV11-2 to TRBJ1-3; 11 bases are shared with TRBD1. Germline V gene sequence: CDR1 SGHAT, CDR2 FQNNGV. CDR3 length: 19 amino acids. Losses at the gene ends were 4 bases for V and 0 bases for J; bases not matched to a gene: 11. CDR3 nucleotide sequence: TGTGCCAGCAGCTCCGGACAGGGGGCTATTACCAGCTCTGGAAACACCATATATTTT. Protein: CASSSGQGAITSSGNTIYF.

This clonotype came up a few times. The rearrangement links TRBV20-1 to TRBJ2-1, with 7 nucleotides matching TRBD2. From germline, CDR1 is DFQATT and CDR2 SNEGSKA (reference sequence). V was clipped by 2 bases and J by 6 bases; unmatched bases: 16. CDR3 length: 17 residues. CDR3: CSARLYGLGPSGNEQFF. The CDR3, as DNA: TGCAGTGCTAGACTTTACGGACTAGGGCCATCTGGCAATGAGCAGTTCTTC.

The sample holds a few counts of this clonotype. The chain carries TRBV6-1 and TRBJ2-1; tentatively, D is TRBD1 or TRBD2 (5 bases each). The CDR3 covers 16 residues. Germline loops: CDR1 MNHNS, CDR2 SASEGT. V lost 5 bases to trimming and J lost 8 bases, with 22 bases between them. The CDR3 is CASSLGTRGAADEQFF. For the CDR3, the DNA is TGTGCCAGCAGTTTGGGGACCCGGGGTGCCGCGGATGAGCAGTTCTTC.

V is TRBV19 and J is TRBJ1-4, with D unclear. V was trimmed by 7 bases and J by 8 bases, leaving 17 bases between them. The germline V gene encodes CDR1 LNHDA and CDR2 SQIVND (reference sequence). This CDR3 is 14 amino acids long. The CDR3, as DNA: TGTGCCAGTAAACGTTCCGGTTTGCGAGAAAAACTGTTTTTT. Residues: CASKRSGLREKLFF.

This clonotype has more than one count but fewer than ten. V is TRBV6-2 or TRBV6-3 and J is TRBJ2-1; 8 bases are shared with TRBD2. The V segment lost 7 bases and the J segment 5 bases; nucleotides outside the gene matches: 10. The CDR3 sequence is 15 residues long. Germline loops: CDR1 MNHEY, CDR2 SVGEGT. For the CDR3, the DNA is TGTGCCAGCATTCCCGACGGGAGGGCCAACAATGAGCAGTTCTTC. Translation gives CASIPDGRANNEQFF.

This clonotype was seen only a few times. The V gene is TRBV11-2, the J gene TRBJ2-3; perhaps TRBD2 as D (6 bases). Germline-derived CDR1 and CDR2 are SGHAT and FQNNGV. Trimming left V 5 bases short and J 8 bases short, with 17 bases between. This CDR3 has 14 residues. The CDR3 loop reads CASSPTSGGGTQYF. In DNA form, the CDR3 reads TGTGCCAGCAGCCCGACCTCCGGGGGAGGTACGCAGTATTTT. Complete variable domain (other parts from reference TRBV11-2 and TRBJ2-3): EAGVAQSPRYKIIEKRQSVAFWCNPISGHATLYWYQQILGQGPKLLIQFQNNGVVDDSQLPKDRFSAERLKGVDSTLKIQPAKLEDSAVYLCASSPTSGGGTQYFGPGTRLTVL.

This clonotype was counted between two and nine times. The genes are TRBV10-3 and TRBJ1-4, with a tentative D call TRBD1 (5 bases). V was trimmed by 3 bases and J by 12 bases, leaving 26 bases between them. CDR3 length equals 17 residues. CDR1 is ENHRY, CDR2 SYGVKD, per germline. DNA of the CDR3: TGTGCCATCAGTGATCACATGACGGGACGGACCCTACGGGAACTGTTTTTT. It specifies CAISDHMTGRTLRELFF.

This clonotype was seen a few times. The chain recombines TRBV4-1 with TRBJ1-5; no clear D. The germline gives CDR1 MGHRA, CDR2 YSYEKL. The V end lost 0 bases, the J end lost 3 bases, and 9 bases lay between the germline ends. This CDR3 comprises 15 residues. In DNA form, the CDR3 reads TGCGCCAGCAGCCAAGAGGTGAGGGCCAATCAGCCCCAGCATTTT. It specifies CASSQEVRANQPQHF.

This clonotype has only a few counts. At one boundary the junction diverges from the germline segment, which might be a read error. The CDR3 spells CASSQEMGVGQYSHTQYF. CDR3 DNA sequence: TGTGCCAGCAGCCAAGAGATGGGGGTAGGACAGTACAGCCATACGCAGTATTTT. This chain joins TRBV4-1 and TRBJ2-3, with TRBD1 as a possible D gene (6 bases). The V gene's germline CDR1 is MGHRA and CDR2 YSYEKL. This CDR3 spans 18 amino acids.

This clonotype turned up a few times. The genes are TRBV10-3 and TRBJ2-5; TRBD1 is a possible D gene (6 bases). The CDR3 is 12 residues long. V was pared by 8 bases and J by 5 bases, with 12 bases between. Germline V lookup: CDR1 ENHRY, CDR2 SYGVKD. The CDR3 sequence is CAIGQLEETQYF. In nucleotides, the CDR3 is TGTGCCATCGGACAGTTGGAGGAGACCCAGTACTTC.

V gene TRBV12-3 or TRBV12-4 combines with J gene TRBJ1-1; D is unclear. Deletions cut 2 bases from V and 0 bases from J, with 7 bases between. This CDR3 has 14 amino acids. CDR3 protein: CASSLSALNTEAFF. The CDR3 nucleotides are TGTGCCAGCAGTTTATCGGCCCTGAACACTGAAGCTTTCTTT.

This chain uses TRBV19 with TRBJ2-5, with D hard to call. CDR3 length equals 14 residues. The V end was cut by 5 bases, the J end by 4 bases, with 14 bases between. Germline CDR1 reads LNHDA; CDR2 reads SQIVND (reference sequence). The CDR3: CASSATGSPETQYF. Here the CDR3 DNA reads TGTGCCAGTAGTGCCACCGGGTCCCCAGAGACCCAGTACTTC.

The chain links TRBV7-8 to TRBJ2-3; 14 nucleotides line up with TRBD2. V trimming: 4 bases; J trimming: 6 bases; junction bases outside the gene matches: 3. The CDR3 has 15 amino acids. Germline V CDR1 and CDR2: SGHVS, FQNEAQ. In DNA form, the CDR3 reads TGTGCCAGCAGCTGGGGACTAGCGGGAGTGGATACGCAGTATTTT. Protein product: CASSWGLAGVDTQYF.

CDR3 nucleotides: TGTGCCAGCAGAAGCTATGATACGCAGTATTTT. It translates to CASRSYDTQYF. J is TRBJ2-3 and V is TRBV27; D gene ambiguous. V was shortened by 6 bases and J by 6 bases, with 7 bases between the two germline ends. CDR1 and CDR2 from the germline V gene are MNHEY and SMNVEV (reference sequence). The CDR3 length is 11 residues.

This clonotype was seen a handful of times. This chain joins TRBV10-3 and TRBJ1-4; 7 bases map to TRBD1. Germline values: CDR1 ENHRY, CDR2 SYGVKD. The CDR3 spans 15 residues. V was pared by 10 bases and J by 0 bases, with 8 bases of the junction left unmatched. In nucleotides, the CDR3 is TGTGCCACGGGGGGGACAGCCGCAACTAATGAAAAACTGTTTTTT. Its translation: CATGGTAATNEKLFF.

The rearrangement joins TRBV5-5 to TRBJ1-3; tentative D call: TRBD1 (6 bases). CDR1 SGHKS and CDR2 YYEKEE come from the germline V gene (reference sequence). The CDR3 sequence is 17 residues long. V lost 2 bases and J lost 2, with 17 bases in between. The CDR3 loop is CASSFRIQGIAGNTIYF. CDR3 nucleotides: TGTGCCAGCAGCTTTAGGATCCAGGGGATAGCTGGAAACACCATATATTTT.

The chain has TRBV29-1 and TRBJ2-3, with 10 bases aligning to TRBD2. The germline V gene has CDR1 SQVTM and CDR2 ANQGSEA. CDR3 length: 15 amino acids. The J segment lost 2 bases and the V segment lost 6 bases, leaving 8 bases of the junction unmatched. The CDR3 region has the DNA TGCAGCGTCCAAAGGACTAGCGGCCTCACAGATACGCAGTATTTT. Its protein product is CSVQRTSGLTDTQYF.

The rearrangement joins TRBV7-6 to TRBJ2-2; D tentatively reads TRBD1 or TRBD2 (7 bases each). Germline CDR1 SGHVS, CDR2 FNYEAQ. Trimming took off 6 bases at V and 5 bases at J, with 13 bases between the two ends. The length of the CDR3 is 14 residues. The CDR3 DNA sequence: TGTGCCAGCAGACCAGGGGGGGTTACCGGGGAGCTGTTTTTT. It is translated as CASRPGGVTGELFF.

The V gene is TRBV20-1, the J gene TRBJ1-1, with D tentatively TRBD1 (6 bases). Trimming shortened V by 4 bases and J by 4 bases, and 13 bases separated the two germline ends. Germline V gene sequence: CDR1 DFQATT, CDR2 SNEGSKA (reference sequence). The length of the CDR3 is 13 residues. The DNA of the CDR3 is TGCAGTGCTAACGGACAGCTGCTCACTGAAGCTTTCTTT. It yields the protein CSANGQLLTEAFF.

The chain is built from TRBV29-1 and TRBJ1-2; tentatively, D is TRBD1 (5 bases). Looked up from germline, CDR1 is SQVTM and CDR2 is ANQGSEA. Trimming shortened V by 4 bases and J by 5 bases, and 5 bases separated the two germline ends. The CDR3 runs 10 residues. CDR3 DNA: TGCAGCGTTGGGGGGTATGGCTACACCTTC. This gives the protein CSVGGYGYTF.

This clonotype was seen repeatedly, ten times or more. The chain uses TRBV7-3 and TRBJ2-1; 9 bases match TRBD1. V gave up 6 bases and J gave up 7 bases; unmatched junction bases: 13. The CDR3 sequence is 16 residues long. Per the germline V gene, CDR1 is SGHTA and CDR2 is FQGTGA. CDR3: CASSKTGTGYGNEQFF. CDR3 in DNA: TGTGCCAGCAGTAAGACCGGGACAGGGTATGGGAATGAGCAGTTCTTC.

This clonotype was detected only a few times. CDR3 sequence: CASSPSGDYEQYV. The CDR3 coding sequence is TGTGCCAGCAGTCCTAGCGGAGACTACGAGCAGTACGTC. This chain uses TRBV12-3 or TRBV12-4 with TRBJ2-7; 7 positions match TRBD2. With 5 bases clipped from V and 3 bases from J, the junction kept 4 bases outside the gene matches. CDR3 length equals 13 residues.

V usage is TRBV6-8 and J usage is TRBJ1-5; D gene uncertain. CDR1 MNHGY and CDR2 SAAAGT come from the germline V gene. Trimming removed 2 bases at V and 8 bases at J, with 13 bases between. This CDR3 region has 14 residues. CDR3 protein: CASSYGRLDKPQHF. The DNA of the CDR3 is TGTGCCAGCAGTTACGGACGCCTGGATAAGCCCCAGCATTTT.

The rearrangement joins TRBV5-1 to TRBJ2-1; D may be TRBD1 (6 bases). Germline V gives CDR1 SGHRS, CDR2 YFSETQ. V gave up 4 bases and J gave up 8 bases, with 10 bases separating them. The CDR3 spans 12 residues. As DNA, the CDR3 is TGCGCCAGCAGCGTGGGGGCTGATGAGCAGTTCTTC. This sequence encodes CASSVGADEQFF.

The chain links TRBV7-8 to TRBJ2-5; perhaps TRBD1 as D (6 bases). Per germline, CDR1 SGHVS and CDR2 FQNEAQ. Trimming shortened V by 1 base and J by 1 base, and 13 bases separated the two germline ends. The CDR3 runs to 16 residues. Here the CDR3 reads CASSLGTDPFQETQYF. CDR3 sequence (DNA): TGTGCCAGCAGCTTAGGGACAGACCCCTTCCAAGAGACCCAGTACTTC.

The V call is TRBV15, the J call TRBJ2-5; D remains ambiguous. V was clipped by 1 base and J by 5 bases, with 11 bases between them. Germline V gene lookup returns CDR1 LNHNV and CDR2 YYDKDF (reference sequence). The CDR3 covers 14 residues. The CDR3 loop is CATSRAGMLETQYF. DNA of the CDR3: TGTGCCACCAGCAGAGCAGGAATGTTGGAGACCCAGTACTTC.

The V gene is TRBV30, the J gene TRBJ1-1; D is unresolved. Germline V gene data show CDR1 as GTSNPN and CDR2 as SVGIG (reference sequence). There are 15 residues in the CDR3. Between the trimmed V and J ends, which lost 0 bases and 1 base, there was a span of 12 bases. As DNA, the CDR3 is TGTGCCTGGAGTGTCCCGGGCATGGGGAACACTGAAGCTTTCTTT. This translates into CAWSVPGMGNTEAFF.

This clonotype was seen a few times. J is TRBJ1-2 and V is TRBV7-2; maybe TRBD1 (5 bases). Per the germline V gene, CDR1 is SGHTA and CDR2 is FQGNSA. The CDR3 contains 12 residues. The V gene lost 2 bases and the J gene lost 8 bases, with 9 bases spanning the gap. In nucleotides, the CDR3 is TGTGCCAGCAGCTTATTTGGGGACGGCTACACCTTC. Protein product: CASSLFGDGYTF. The whole variable domain, filled in from reference TRBV7-2 and TRBJ1-2, reads GAGVSQSPSNKVTEKGKDVELRCDPISGHTALYWYRQSLGQGLEFLIYFQGNSAPDKSGLPSDRFSAERTGGSVSTLTIQRTQQEDSAVYLCASSLFGDGYTFGSGTRLTVV.

At least ten counts were recorded for this clonotype. The V gene is TRBV3-1, the J gene TRBJ2-5, with D unresolved. Germline CDR1 and CDR2: LGHDT and YNNKEL (reference sequence). Between the trimmed V and J ends, which lost 1 base and 5 bases, there was a span of 5 bases. This CDR3 is 12 amino acids long. CDR3 coding DNA: TGTGCCAGCAGCCAAGTTGCGGAGACCCAGTACTTC. It codes for CASSQVAETQYF.

The chain has TRBV25-1 and TRBJ2-1; TRBD2 is a possible D gene (5 bases). CDR3 size: 15 residues. V lost 4 bases and J 9 bases, leaving 19 bases between the germline ends. Germline V gene lookup returns CDR1 MGHDK and CDR2 SYGVNS. The CDR3 spells CASSAVTTGWGEQFF. Written as DNA, the CDR3 is TGTGCCAGCAGTGCCGTTACAACGGGGTGGGGTGAGCAGTTCTTC.

This clonotype was counted between two and nine times. The rearrangement uses TRBV4-1 and TRBJ2-3; D gene ambiguous. Germline CDR1 reads MGHRA; CDR2 reads YSYEKL. With 1 base removed from V and 4 bases from J, the gap between germline ends came to 24 bases. The CDR3 runs 19 residues. Here the CDR3 reads CASSQGYWTPPYRADTQYF. The CDR3 DNA sequence: TGCGCCAGCAGCCAAGGATATTGGACCCCCCCTTATCGAGCAGATACGCAGTATTTT.